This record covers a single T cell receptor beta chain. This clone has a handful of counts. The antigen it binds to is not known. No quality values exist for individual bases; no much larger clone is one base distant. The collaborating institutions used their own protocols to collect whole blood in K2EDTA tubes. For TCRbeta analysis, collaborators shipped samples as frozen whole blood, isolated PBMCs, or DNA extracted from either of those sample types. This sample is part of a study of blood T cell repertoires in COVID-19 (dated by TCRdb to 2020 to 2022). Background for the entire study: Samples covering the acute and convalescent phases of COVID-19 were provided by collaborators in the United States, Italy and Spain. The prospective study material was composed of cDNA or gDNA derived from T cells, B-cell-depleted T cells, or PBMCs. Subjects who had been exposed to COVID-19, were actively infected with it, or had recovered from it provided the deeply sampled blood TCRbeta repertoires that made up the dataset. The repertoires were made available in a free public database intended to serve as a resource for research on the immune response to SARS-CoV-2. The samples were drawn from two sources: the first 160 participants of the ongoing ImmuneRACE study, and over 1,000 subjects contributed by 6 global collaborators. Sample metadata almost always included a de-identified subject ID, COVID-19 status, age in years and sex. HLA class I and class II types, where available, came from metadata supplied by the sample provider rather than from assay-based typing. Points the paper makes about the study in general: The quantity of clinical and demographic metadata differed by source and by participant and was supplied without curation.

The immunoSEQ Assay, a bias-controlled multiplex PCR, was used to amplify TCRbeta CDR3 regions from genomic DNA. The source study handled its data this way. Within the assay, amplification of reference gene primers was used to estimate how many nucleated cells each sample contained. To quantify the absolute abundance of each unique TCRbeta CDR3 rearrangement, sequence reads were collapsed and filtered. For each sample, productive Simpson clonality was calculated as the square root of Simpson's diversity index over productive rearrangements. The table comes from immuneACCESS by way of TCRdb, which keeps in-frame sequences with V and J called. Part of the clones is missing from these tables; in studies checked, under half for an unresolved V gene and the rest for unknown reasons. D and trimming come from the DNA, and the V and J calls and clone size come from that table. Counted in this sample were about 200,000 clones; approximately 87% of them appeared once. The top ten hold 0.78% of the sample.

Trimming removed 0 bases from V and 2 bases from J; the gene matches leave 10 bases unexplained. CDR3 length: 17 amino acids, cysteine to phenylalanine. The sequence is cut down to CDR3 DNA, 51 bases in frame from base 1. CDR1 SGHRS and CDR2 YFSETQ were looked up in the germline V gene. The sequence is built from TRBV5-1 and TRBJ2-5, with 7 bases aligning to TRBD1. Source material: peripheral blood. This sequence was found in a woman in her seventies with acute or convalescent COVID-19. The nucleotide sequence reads TGCGCCAGCAGCTTGGCCGTGGGGACAGCCAAACAAGAGACCCAGTACTTC. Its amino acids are CASSLAVGTAKQETQYF.